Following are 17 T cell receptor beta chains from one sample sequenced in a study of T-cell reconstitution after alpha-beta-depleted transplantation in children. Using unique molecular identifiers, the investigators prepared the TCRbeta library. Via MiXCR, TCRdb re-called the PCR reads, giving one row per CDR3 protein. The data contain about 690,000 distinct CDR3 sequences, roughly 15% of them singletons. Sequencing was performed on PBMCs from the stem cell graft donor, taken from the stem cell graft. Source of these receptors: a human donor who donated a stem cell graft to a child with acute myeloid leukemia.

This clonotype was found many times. In nucleotides, the CDR3 is TGTGCCAGCCGAAACCCGGGACTAGCGGGCAATGAGCAGTTCTTC. Its protein product is CASRNPGLAGNEQFF. The chain couples TRBV7-2 to TRBJ2-1; TRBD2 matches at 12 bases. V lost 8 bases, J lost 6 bases, and 8 bases stayed unmatched. The length of the CDR3 is 15 residues. Germline V gives CDR1 SGHTA, CDR2 FQGNSA.

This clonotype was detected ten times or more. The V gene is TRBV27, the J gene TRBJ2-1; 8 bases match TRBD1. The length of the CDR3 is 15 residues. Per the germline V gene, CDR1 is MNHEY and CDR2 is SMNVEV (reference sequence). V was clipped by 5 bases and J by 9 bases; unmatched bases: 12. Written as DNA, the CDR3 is TGTGCCAGCAGTACGCCAGGGGGCTTCGGTGGTGAGCAGTTCTTC. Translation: CASSTPGGFGGEQFF.

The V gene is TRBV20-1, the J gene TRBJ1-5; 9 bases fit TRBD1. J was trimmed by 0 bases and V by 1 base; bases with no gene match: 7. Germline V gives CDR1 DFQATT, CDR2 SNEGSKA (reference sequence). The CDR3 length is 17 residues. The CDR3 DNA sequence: TGCAGTGCTAGAGGGGGGGGACAGGGATTTAGCAATCAGCCCCAGCATTTT. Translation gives CSARGGGQGFSNQPQHF.

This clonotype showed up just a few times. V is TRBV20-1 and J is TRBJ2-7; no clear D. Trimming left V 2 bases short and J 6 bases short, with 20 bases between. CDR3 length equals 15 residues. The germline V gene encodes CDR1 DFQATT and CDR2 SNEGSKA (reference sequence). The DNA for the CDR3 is TGCAGTGCTAGACACCCTGAGAGCCGCCCCCTCGAGCAGTACTTC. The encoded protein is CSARHPESRPLEQYF.

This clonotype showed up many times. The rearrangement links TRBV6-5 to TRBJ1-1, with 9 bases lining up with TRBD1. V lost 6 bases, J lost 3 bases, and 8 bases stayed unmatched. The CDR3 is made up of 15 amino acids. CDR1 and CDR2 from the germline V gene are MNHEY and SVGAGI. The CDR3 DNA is TGTGCCAGCAGGTACAGGGGGCGGGGATACACTGAAGCTTTCTTT. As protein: CASRYRGRGYTEAFF.

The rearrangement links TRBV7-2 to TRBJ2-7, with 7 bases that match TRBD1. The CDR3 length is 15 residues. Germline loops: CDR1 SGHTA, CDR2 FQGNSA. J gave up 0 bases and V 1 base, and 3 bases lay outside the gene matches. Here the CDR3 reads CASSLEGQSSYEQYF. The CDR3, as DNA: TGTGCCAGCAGCTTAGAGGGACAGAGCTCCTACGAGCAGTACTTC.

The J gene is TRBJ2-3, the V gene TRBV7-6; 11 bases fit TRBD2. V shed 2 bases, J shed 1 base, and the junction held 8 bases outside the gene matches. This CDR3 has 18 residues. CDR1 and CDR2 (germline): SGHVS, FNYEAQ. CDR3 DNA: TGTGCCAGCAGCTTACTAGCGGGGGGCCCAGGGGGCACAGATACGCAGTATTTT. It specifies CASSLLAGGPGGTDTQYF.

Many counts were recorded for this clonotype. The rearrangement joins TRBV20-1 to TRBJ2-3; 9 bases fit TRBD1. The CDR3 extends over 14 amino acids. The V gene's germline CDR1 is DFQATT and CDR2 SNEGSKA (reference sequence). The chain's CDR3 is CGIAGTGLPDTQYF. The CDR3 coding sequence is TGCGGGATCGCCGGGACAGGGTTACCAGATACGCAGTATTTT.

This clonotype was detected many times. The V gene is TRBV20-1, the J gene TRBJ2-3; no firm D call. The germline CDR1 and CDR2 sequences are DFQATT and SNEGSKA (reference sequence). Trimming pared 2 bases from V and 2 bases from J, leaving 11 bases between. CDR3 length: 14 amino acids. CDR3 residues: CSARLTATTDTQYF. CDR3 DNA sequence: TGCAGTGCTAGATTAACAGCAACCACAGATACGCAGTATTTT.

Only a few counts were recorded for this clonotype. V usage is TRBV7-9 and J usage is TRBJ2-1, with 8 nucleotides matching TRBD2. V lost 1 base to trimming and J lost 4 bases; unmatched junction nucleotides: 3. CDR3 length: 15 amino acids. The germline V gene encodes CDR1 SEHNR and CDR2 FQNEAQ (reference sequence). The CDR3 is CASSLVSGDYNEQFF. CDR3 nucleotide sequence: TGTGCCAGCAGCTTAGTTAGCGGGGATTACAATGAGCAGTTCTTC. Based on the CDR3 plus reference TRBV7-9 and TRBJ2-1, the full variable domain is DTGVSQNPRHKITKRGQNVTFRCDPISEHNRLYWYRQTLGQGPEFLTYFQNEAQLEKSRLLSDRFSAERPKGSFSTLEIQRTEQGDSAMYLCASSLVSGDYNEQFFGPGTRLTVL.

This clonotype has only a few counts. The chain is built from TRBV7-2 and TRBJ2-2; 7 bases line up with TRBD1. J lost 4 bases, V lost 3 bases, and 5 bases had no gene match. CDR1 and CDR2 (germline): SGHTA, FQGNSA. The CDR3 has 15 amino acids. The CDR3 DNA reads TGTGCCAGCAGCTTTCAGACAGGGACCACCGGGGAGCTGTTTTTT. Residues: CASSFQTGTTGELFF.

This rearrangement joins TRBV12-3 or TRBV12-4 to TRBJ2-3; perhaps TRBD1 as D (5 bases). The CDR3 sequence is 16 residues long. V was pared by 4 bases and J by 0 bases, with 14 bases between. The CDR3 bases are TGTGCCAGCAGTTCACCCCAAGGGGCTAGCACAGATACGCAGTATTTT. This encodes CASSSPQGASTDTQYF.

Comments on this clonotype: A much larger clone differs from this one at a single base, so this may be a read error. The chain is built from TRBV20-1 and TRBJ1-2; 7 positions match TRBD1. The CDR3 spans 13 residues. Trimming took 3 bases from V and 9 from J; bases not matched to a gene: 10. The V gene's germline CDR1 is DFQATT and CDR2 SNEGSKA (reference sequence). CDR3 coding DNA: TGCAGTGCTAGGACAGGGTTTGGAGATCGCTACACCTTC. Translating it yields CSARTGFGDRYTF.

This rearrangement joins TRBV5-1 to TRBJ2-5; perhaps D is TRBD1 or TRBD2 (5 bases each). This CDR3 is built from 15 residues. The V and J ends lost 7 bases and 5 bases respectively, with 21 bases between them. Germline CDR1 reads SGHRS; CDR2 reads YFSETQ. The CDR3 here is CASGTRLGELETQYF. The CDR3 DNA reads TGCGCCAGCGGCACCCGGTTAGGGGAGTTGGAGACCCAGTACTTC.

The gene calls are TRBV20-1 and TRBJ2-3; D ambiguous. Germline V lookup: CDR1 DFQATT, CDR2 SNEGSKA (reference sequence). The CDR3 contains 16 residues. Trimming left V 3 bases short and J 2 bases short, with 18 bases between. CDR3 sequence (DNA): TGCAGTGCTAGGGTGCCGGTCGGCGGCCCCACAGATACGCAGTATTTT. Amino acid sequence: CSARVPVGGPTDTQYF.

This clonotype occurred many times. CDR3 sequence reads: CSAKTGDQPQHF. The CDR3 bases are TGCAGTGCCAAGACCGGGGATCAGCCCCAGCATTTT. This rearrangement joins TRBV20-1 to TRBJ1-5; no firm D call. CDR1 DFQATT and CDR2 SNEGSKA come from the germline V gene (reference sequence). V was trimmed by 6 bases and J by 5 bases, leaving 11 bases between them. This CDR3 is built from 12 residues.

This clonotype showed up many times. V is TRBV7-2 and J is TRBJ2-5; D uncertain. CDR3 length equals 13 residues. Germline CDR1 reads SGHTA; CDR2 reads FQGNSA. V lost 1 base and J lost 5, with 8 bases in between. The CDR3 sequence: CASSLVRSETQYF. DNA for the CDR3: TGTGCCAGCAGCTTAGTGCGTTCTGAGACCCAGTACTTC. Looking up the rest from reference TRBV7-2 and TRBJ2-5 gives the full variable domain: GAGVSQSPSNKVTEKGKDVELRCDPISGHTALYWYRQSLGQGLEFLIYFQGNSAPDKSGLPSDRFSAERTGGSVSTLTIQRTQQEDSAVYLCASSLVRSETQYFGPGTRLLVL.